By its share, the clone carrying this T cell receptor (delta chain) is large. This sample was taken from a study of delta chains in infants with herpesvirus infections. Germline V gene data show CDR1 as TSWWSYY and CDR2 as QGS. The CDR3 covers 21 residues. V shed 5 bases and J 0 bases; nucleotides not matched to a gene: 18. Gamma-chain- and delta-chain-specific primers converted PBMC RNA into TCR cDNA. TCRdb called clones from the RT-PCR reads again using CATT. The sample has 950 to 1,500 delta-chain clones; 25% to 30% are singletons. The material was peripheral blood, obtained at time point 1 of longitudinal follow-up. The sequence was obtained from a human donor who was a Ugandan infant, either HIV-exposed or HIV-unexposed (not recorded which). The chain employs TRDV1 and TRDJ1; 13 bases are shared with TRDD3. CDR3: CALGLRLPPGLGDTDTDKLIF. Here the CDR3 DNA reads TGTGCTCTTGGGCTCCGGCTTCCCCCAGGACTGGGGGATACGGACACCGATAAACTCATCTTT.